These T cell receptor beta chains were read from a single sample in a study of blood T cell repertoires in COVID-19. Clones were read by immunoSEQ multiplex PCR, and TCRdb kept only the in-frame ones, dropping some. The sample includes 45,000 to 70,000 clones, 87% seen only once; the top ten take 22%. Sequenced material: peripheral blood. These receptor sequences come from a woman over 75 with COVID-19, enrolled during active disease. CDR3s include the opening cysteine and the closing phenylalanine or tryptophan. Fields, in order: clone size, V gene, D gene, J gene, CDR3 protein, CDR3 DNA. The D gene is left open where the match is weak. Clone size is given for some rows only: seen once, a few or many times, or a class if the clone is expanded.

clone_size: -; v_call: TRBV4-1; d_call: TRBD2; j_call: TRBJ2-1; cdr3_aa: CASSQSSGGAHEQFF; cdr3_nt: TGCGCCAGCAGCCAATCTAGCGGGGGGGCGCATGAGCAGTTCTTC
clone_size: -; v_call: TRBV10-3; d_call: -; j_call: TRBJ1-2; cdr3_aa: CAIAGTAYGYTF; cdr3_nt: TGTGCCATAGCCGGGACTGCTTATGGCTACACCTTC
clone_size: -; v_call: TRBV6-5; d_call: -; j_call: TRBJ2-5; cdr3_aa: CASSYRRGLGIETQYF; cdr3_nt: TGTGCCAGCAGTTACCGACGGGGTCTAGGGATAGAGACCCAGTACTTC
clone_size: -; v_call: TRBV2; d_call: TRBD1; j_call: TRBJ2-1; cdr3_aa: CASSSDRGREQFF; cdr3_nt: TGTGCCAGCAGTTCCGACAGGGGCCGTGAGCAGTTCTTC
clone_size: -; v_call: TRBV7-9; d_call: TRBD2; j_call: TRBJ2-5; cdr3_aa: CASSLGSGAPGETQYF; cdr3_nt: TGTGCCAGCAGCTTGGGTAGCGGGGCACCAGGAGAGACCCAGTACTTC
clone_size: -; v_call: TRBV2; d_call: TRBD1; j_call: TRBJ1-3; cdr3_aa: CASSEGSGQGPGNTIYF; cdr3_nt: TGTGCCAGCAGTGAGGGGTCGGGACAGGGTCCTGGAAACACCATATATTTT
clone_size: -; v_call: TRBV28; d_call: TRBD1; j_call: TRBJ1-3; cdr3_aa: CASNSQGEPGGNTIYF; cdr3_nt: TGTGCCAGCAACTCCCAGGGGGAACCGGGTGGAAACACCATATATTTT
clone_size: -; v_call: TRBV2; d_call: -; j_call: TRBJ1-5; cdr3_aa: CASGRGNQPQHF; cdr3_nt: TGTGCCAGCGGCAGGGGCAATCAGCCCCAGCATTTT
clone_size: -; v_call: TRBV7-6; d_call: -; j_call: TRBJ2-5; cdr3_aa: CASSLGSRGLKETQYF; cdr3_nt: TGTGCCAGCAGCTTAGGATCGCGGGGGCTAAAAGAGACCCAGTACTTC
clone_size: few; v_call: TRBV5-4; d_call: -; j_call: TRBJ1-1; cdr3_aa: CASSSQGRDTEAFF; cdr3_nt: TGTGCCAGCAGCTCTCAGGGGAGGGACACTGAAGCTTTCTTT
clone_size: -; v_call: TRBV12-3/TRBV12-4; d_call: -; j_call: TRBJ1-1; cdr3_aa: CASSSTDSEAFF; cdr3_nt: TGTGCCAGCAGTTCCACCGACAGTGAAGCTTTCTTT
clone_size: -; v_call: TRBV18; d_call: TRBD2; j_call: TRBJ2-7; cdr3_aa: CASSPGSLAGYEQYF; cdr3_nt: TGTGCCAGCTCACCGGGGTCCCTAGCGGGATACGAGCAGTACTTC
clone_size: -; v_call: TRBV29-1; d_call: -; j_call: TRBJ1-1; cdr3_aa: CSVDRQMNTEAFF; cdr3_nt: TGCAGCGTTGATCGCCAGATGAACACTGAAGCTTTCTTT
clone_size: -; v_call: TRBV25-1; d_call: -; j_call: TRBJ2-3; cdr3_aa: CASSDSGGGLGNTQYF; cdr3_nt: TGTGCCAGCAGTGATAGTGGGGGGGGCCTTGGGAATACGCAGTATTTT
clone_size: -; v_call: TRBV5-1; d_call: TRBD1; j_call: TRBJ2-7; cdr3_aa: CASSFGTGVRGEQYF; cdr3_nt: TGCGCCAGCAGCTTCGGGACAGGGGTGAGGGGCGAGCAGTACTTC
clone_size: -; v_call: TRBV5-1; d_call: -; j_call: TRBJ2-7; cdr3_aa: CASSLSVGTRSYEQYF; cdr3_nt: TGCGCCAGCAGCTTGTCCGTTGGGACAAGAAGTTACGAGCAGTACTTC
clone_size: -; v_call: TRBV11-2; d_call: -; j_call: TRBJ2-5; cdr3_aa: CASSPPERVGETQYF; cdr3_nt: TGTGCCAGCAGCCCACCGGAGAGGGTCGGGGAGACCCAGTACTTC